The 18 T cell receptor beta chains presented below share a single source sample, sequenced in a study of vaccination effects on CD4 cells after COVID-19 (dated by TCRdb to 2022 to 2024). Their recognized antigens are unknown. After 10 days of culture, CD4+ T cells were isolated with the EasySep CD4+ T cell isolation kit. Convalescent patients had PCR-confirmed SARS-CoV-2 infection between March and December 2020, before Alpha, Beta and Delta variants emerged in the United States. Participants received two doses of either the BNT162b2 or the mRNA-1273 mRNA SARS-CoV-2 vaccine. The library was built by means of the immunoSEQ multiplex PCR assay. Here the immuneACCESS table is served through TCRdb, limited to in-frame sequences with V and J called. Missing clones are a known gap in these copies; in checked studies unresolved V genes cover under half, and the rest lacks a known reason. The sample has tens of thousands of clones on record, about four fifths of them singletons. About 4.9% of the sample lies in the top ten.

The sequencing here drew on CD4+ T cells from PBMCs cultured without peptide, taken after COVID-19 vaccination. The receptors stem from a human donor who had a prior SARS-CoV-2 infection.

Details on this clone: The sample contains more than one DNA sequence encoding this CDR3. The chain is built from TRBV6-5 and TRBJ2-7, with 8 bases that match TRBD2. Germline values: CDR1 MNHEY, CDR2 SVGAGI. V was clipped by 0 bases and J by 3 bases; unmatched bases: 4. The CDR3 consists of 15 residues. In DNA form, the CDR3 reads TGTGCCAGCAGTTACTCTACGGGAGGGATCTACGAGCAGTACTTC. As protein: CASSYSTGGIYEQYF.

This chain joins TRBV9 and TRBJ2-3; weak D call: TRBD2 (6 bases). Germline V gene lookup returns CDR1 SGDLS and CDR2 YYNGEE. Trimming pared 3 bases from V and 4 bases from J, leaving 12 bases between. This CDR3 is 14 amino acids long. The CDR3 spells CASSAGTPSDTQYF. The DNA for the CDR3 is TGTGCCAGCAGCGCAGGGACTCCATCAGATACGCAGTATTTT. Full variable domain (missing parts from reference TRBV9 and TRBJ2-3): DSGVTQTPKHLITATGQRVTLRCSPRSGDLSVYWYQQSLDQGLQFLIQYYNGEERAKGNILERFSAQQFPDLHSELNLSSLELGDSALYFCASSAGTPSDTQYFGPGTRLTVL.

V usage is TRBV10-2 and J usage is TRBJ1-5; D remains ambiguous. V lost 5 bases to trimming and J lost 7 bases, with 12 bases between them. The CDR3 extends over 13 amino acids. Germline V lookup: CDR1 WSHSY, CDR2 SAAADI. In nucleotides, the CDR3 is TGCGCCAGCAGTTCCGGGGAGGGACAGCCCCAGCATTTT. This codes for CASSSGEGQPQHF.

CDR3 amino acids: CASISGVASSGNTIYF. The CDR3 DNA reads as TGTGCCAGCATTTCAGGGGTTGCCAGCTCTGGAAACACCATATATTTT. This chain links TRBV2 with TRBJ1-3, with a tentative D call TRBD1 (6 bases). Germline lookup yields CDR1 SNHLY and CDR2 FYNNEI. Trimming took off 7 bases at V and 0 bases at J, with 16 bases between the two ends. The CDR3 spans 16 residues.

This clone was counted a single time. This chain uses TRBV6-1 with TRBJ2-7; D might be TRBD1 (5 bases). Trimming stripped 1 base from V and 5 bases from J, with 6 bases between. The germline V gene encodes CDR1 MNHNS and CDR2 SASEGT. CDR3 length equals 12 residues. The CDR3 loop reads CASSEVGDEQYF. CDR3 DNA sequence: TGTGCCAGCAGTGAAGTAGGGGACGAGCAGTACTTC.

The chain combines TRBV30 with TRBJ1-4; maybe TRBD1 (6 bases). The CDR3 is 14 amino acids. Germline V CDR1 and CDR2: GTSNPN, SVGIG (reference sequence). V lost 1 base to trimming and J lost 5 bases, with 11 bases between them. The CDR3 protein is CAWSGGGGNEKLFF. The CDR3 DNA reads TGTGCCTGGAGTGGAGGGGGGGGCAATGAAAAACTGTTTTTT.

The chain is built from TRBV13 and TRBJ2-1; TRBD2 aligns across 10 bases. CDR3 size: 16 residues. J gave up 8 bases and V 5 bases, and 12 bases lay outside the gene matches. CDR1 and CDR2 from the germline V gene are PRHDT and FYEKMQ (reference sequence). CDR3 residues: CASSPNLAGVFHEQFF. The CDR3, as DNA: TGTGCCAGCAGCCCTAACCTAGCGGGAGTTTTCCATGAGCAGTTCTTC.

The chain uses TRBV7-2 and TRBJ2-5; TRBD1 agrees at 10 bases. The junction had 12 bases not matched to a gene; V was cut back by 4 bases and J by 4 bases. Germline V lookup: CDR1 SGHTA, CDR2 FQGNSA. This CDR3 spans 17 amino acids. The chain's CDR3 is CASSSVFGTGVGETQYF. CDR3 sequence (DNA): TGTGCCAGCAGCTCAGTGTTCGGGACAGGGGTTGGAGAGACCCAGTACTTC.

The CDR3 region is CASTDPTGRWVTNYGYTF. DNA of the CDR3: TGTGCCAGCACCGACCCGACGGGAAGATGGGTAACTAACTATGGCTACACCTTC. The chain employs TRBV5-6 and TRBJ1-2; no clear D gene. The V end lost 6 bases, the J end lost 0 bases, and 24 bases lay between the germline ends. In germline, CDR1 is SGHDT, CDR2 YYEEEE. The CDR3 has 18 residues.

Here the CDR3 reads CASSEDLGGQNYNEQFF. In DNA, the CDR3 is TGTGCCAGCAGTGAAGACCTCGGGGGCCAAAACTACAATGAGCAGTTCTTC. The rearrangement uses TRBV2 and TRBJ2-1; D might be TRBD1 or TRBD2, each matching 6 bases. V was trimmed by 1 base and J by 3 bases, leaving 16 bases between them. The CDR3 loop spans 17 amino acids. Germline CDR1 reads SNHLY; CDR2 reads FYNNEI.

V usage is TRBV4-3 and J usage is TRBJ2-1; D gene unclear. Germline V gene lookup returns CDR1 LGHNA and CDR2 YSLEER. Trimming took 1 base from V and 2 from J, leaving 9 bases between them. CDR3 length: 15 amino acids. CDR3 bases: TGCGCCAGCAGCCAAGGAGGTGCGACCTACAATGAGCAGTTCTTC. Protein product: CASSQGGATYNEQFF.

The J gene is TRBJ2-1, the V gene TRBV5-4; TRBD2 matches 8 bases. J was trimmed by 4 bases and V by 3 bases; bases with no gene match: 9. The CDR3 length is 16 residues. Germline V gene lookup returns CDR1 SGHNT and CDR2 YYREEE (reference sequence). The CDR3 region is CASSSMSGGQYNEQFF. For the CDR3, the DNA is TGTGCCAGCAGCTCGATGAGCGGGGGCCAGTACAATGAGCAGTTCTTC.

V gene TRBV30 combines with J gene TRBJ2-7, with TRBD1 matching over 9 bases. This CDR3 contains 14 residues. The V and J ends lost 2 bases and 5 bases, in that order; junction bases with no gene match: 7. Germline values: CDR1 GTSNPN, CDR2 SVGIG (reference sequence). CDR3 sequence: CAWSLQGAGNEQYF. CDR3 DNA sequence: TGTGCCTGGAGTTTACAGGGGGCAGGGAACGAGCAGTACTTC.

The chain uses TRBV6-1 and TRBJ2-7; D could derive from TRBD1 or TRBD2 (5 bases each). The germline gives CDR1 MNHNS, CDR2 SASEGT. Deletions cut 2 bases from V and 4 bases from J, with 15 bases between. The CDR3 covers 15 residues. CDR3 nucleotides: TGTGCCAGCAGTGAAATGGGGCTAGCTAATTACGAGCAGTACTTC. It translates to CASSEMGLANYEQYF.

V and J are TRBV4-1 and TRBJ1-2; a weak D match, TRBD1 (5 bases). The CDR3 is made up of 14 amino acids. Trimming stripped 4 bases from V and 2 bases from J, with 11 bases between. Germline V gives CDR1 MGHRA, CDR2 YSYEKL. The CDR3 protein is CASSLQDTNYGYTF. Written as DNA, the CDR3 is TGCGCCAGCAGCCTACAGGATACCAACTATGGCTACACCTTC.

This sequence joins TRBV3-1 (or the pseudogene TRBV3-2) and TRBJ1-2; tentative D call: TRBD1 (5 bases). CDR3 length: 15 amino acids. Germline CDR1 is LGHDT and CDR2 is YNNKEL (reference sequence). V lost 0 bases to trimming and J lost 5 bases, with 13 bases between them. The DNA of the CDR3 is TGTGCCAGCAGCCAAGATACGGGGCGAGGGTATGGCTACACCTTC. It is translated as CASSQDTGRGYGYTF.

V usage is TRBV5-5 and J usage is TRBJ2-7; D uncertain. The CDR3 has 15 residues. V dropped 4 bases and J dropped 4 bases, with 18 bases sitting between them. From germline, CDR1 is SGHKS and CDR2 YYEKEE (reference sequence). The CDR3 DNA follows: TGTGCCAGCAGCCTCGCAGCCAACGGAAATTACGAGCAGTACTTC. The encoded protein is CASSLAANGNYEQYF.

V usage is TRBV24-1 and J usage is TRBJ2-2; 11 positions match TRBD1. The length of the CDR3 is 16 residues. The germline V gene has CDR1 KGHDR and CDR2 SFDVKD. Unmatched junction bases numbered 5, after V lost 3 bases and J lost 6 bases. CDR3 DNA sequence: TGTGCCACCAGTGATGGGGGACAGGGGGAGGCCGGGGAGCTGTTTTTT. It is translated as CATSDGGQGEAGELFF.